This TCR beta chain comes out of a study of blood T cell repertoires in COVID-19. Overall study: The origin of the acute and convalescent COVID-19 samples was the United States, Italy and Spain. Sources were T cells, B-cell-depleted T cells, or PBMCs; the material itself was cDNA or gDNA.

Original analysis: Estimated nucleated cell counts came from reference gene primer amplification. The protocol was immunoSEQ multiplex PCR, while the TCRdb copy is restricted to in-frame clones and leaves out a portion. V, J and clone size reflect that table, while D and trimming were determined from the DNA. Here the sample spans around 19,000 clones, 87% being singletons. Sequenced input: peripheral blood. The source of this sequence is a human donor in a cohort sampled during active COVID-19. The donor label of this sample is uncertain.

CDR3 bases: TGTGCCAGCAGTCCCCGGCCTAGCGGGAGGCGGGCAGATACGCAGTATTTT. It is translated as CASSPRPSGRRADTQYF. The gene calls are TRBV6-2 or TRBV6-3 and TRBJ2-3; 11 bases fit TRBD2. Trimming took 5 bases from V and 4 from J; bases not matched to a gene: 11. This CDR3 spans 17 amino acids. Per the germline V gene, CDR1 is MNHEY and CDR2 is SVGEGT.